The present entry profiles one TCR beta chain with its context. This clone was counted once. Its antigen is unknown. Base qualities are not at hand, and no much larger clone is one base apart. Genomic DNA was extracted from sorted cells for sequencing of the TCRbeta CDR3 region. The immunoSEQ Assay was used to sequence the TCRbeta CDR3 regions. TCRdb provides this immuneACCESS table in a form limited to in-frame rearrangements. Some clones are lacking; in checked studies, under half of them reflect an unresolved V gene, and why the rest are absent is not known. The table for this sample lists 58,000 or so clones; roughly 89% of them were counted only once. Jointly, the top ten make up more than 10% of the sample. This specimen comes from a study of OX40 agonist ivuxolimab in advanced cancers. Background for the entire study: Ivuxolimab was a fully human IgG2 agonistic monoclonal antibody targeting the costimulatory receptor OX40 (CD134). Intravenous ivuxolimab was administered to patients every 2 weeks at six dose levels: 0.01, 0.1, 0.3, 1.5, 3 and 10 mg/kg. Of the approximately 50 patients in dose escalation, some 20 had hepatocellular carcinoma, around 15 had melanoma, 9 had renal cell carcinoma and 9 had head and neck cancer. In the dose-escalation cohort, roughly 82% of patients were male, and the mean age was roughly 60 years with a range of roughly 23 to 79. Patients were allowed to have had prior anti-PD-1, anti-PD-L1 or anti-CTLA-4 therapy, and 40% of the dose-escalation patients had previously received checkpoint inhibitors. Three dose-escalation patients achieved partial responses, one with hepatocellular carcinoma and two with cutaneous melanoma. The purpose of peripheral TCRbeta sequencing was to test whether ivuxolimab changed TCR sequence diversity and led to clonal T-cell expansion. The monotherapy dose-escalation portion (N ≈ 55 patients) of the phase I ivuxolimab trial is reported in the paper.

V gives up 4 bases and J gives up 4 bases, and the segment between their germline ends measures 18 bases. The germline V gene encodes CDR1 SGHRS and CDR2 YFSETQ. The CDR3 goes from the cysteine to the phenylalanine over 16 residues. Left in the record is the CDR3 DNA by itself, 48 bases read in frame from the first base. The trial excluded patients who had a history of autoimmune disease or who were on systemic immunosuppression. In every dose cohort, peripheral blood was drawn for TCR sequencing at baseline, cycle 4 day 1, and cycle 7 day 1. Samples came from an open-label, multicenter, first-in-human phase I dose-escalation trial of ivuxolimab. Adults with locally advanced or metastatic melanoma, renal cell carcinoma, hepatocellular carcinoma or head and neck squamous cell carcinoma were enrolled in the trial. Before TCR sequencing, CD4+ T cells and CD8+ T cells from peripheral blood were sorted into separate populations.

What the research found in general, with its limitations: The antigen specificity of the peripheral T cells that underwent clonal expansion was not determined. After ivuxolimab, more expanded clones were found on average in CD8+ T cells than in CD4+ T cells. Clonal expansion of both CD4+ and CD8+ blood T cells was observed from baseline to week 6 at doses 0.1 to 3.0 mg/kg. Partial responders in the 0.1-3.0 mg/kg groups had among the lowest normalized peripheral clonal expansion, especially among CD8+ T cells. Low levels of normalized T-cell clonal expansion were also shown by some nonresponding patients.

The sample was CD4+ or CD8+ T cells sorted from blood, taken in a trial of the OX40 agonist ivuxolimab. The clonotype comes from an adult with an advanced solid tumor such as melanoma, head and neck, liver or kidney cancer. The rearrangement joined TRBV5-1 to TRBJ2-1; the D gene may be TRBD1 or TRBD2, since each aligns over 6 bases. The DNA sequence is given as TGCGCCAGCAGCCCCAAAAAAGGGGGGTTGTACAATGAGCAGTTCTTC. It translates as CASSPKKGGLYNEQFF.